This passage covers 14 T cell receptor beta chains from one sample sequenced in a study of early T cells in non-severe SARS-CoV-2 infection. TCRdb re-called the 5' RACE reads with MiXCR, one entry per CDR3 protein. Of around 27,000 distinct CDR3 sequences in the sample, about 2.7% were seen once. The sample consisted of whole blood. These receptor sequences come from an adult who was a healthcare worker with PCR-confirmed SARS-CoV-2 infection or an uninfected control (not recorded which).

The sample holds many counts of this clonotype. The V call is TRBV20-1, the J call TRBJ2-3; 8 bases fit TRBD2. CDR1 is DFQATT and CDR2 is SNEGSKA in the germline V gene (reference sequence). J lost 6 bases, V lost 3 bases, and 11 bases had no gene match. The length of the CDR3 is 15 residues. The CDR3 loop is CSARESLAGSDTQYF. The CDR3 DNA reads TGCAGTGCTAGGGAATCATTAGCGGGGTCTGATACGCAGTATTTT.

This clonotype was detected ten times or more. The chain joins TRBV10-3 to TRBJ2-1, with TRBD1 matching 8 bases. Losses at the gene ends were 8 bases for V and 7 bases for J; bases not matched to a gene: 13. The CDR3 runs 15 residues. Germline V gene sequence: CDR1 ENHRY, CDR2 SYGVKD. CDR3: CAIASDRERGNEQFF. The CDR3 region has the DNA TGTGCCATCGCCTCGGACAGGGAAAGGGGGAATGAGCAGTTCTTC.

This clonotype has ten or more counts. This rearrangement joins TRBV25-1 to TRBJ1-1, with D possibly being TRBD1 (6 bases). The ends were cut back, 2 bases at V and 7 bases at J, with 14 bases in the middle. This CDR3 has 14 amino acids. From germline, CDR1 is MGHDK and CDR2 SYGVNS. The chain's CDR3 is CASSEMGGAVEAFF. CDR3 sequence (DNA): TGTGCCAGCAGTGAAATGGGGGGCGCGGTTGAAGCTTTCTTT.

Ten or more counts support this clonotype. In nucleotides, the CDR3 is TGTGCCACCAGCAGCTCCGGAGACAGACCTGAAGCTTTCTTT. Translated, it gives CATSSSGDRPEAFF. The chain recombines TRBV15 with TRBJ1-1, with D possibly TRBD1 on 5 matching bases. Trimming removed 3 bases at V and 6 bases at J, with 14 bases between. Per germline, CDR1 LNHNV and CDR2 YYDKDF (reference sequence). The CDR3 has 14 amino acids.

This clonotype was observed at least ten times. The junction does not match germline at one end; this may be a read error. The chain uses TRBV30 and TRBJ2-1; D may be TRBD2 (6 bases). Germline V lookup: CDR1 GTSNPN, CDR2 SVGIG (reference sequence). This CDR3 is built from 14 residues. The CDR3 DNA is TGTGCCTGGAGTGCCGGGACTCGGGGATTCCGGCCTCTCTTC. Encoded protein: CAWSAGTRGFRPLF.

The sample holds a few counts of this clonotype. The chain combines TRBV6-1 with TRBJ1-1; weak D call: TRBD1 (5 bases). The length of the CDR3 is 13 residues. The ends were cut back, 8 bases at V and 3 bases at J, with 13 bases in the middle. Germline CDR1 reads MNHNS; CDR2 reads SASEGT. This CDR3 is CASGVRADTEAFF. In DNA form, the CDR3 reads TGTGCCAGCGGCGTCAGGGCGGACACTGAAGCTTTCTTT.

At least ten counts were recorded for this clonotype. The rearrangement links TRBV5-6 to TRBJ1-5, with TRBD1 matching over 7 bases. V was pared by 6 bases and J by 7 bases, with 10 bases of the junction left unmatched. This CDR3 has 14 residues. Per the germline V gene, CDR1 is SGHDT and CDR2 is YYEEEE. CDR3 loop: CASTRRGGRQPQHF. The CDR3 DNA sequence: TGTGCCAGCACCCGGCGAGGGGGCAGACAGCCCCAGCATTTT.

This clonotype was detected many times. The CDR3 loop is CASSPGQGTNTGELFF. The CDR3 DNA is TGTGCCAGCAGTCCCGGACAGGGGACGAACACCGGGGAGCTGTTTTTT. The V call is TRBV12-3 or TRBV12-4, the J call TRBJ2-2, with 9 bases aligning to TRBD1. Germline trimming cut 5 bases from V and 0 bases from J; bases unmatched to any gene: 4. CDR3 length: 16 amino acids.

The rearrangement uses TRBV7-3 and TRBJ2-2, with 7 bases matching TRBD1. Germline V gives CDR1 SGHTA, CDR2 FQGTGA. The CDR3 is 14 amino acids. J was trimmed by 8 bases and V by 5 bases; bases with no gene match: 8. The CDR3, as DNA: TGTGCCAGCAGCATCAACAGGGGATCTGGGGAGCTGTTTTTT. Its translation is CASSINRGSGELFF.

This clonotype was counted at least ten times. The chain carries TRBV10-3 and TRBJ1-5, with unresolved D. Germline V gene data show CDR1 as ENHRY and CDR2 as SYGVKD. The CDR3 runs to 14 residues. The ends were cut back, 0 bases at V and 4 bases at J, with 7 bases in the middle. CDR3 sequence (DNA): TGTGCCATCAGTGAGTCCGTATCGAATCAGCCCCAGCATTTT. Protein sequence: CAISESVSNQPQHF.

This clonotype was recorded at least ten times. The CDR3 region has the DNA TGTGCCAGCAGTCCTCAGGGACTAGCGGGGGCCTACGAGCAGTACGTC. Translation gives CASSPQGLAGAYEQYV. The chain uses TRBV28 and TRBJ2-7; 14 bases map to TRBD2. Germline assignment: CDR1 MDHEN and CDR2 SYDVKM. The CDR3 is made up of 16 amino acids. Losses at the gene ends were 5 bases for V and 2 bases for J; bases not matched to a gene: 5.

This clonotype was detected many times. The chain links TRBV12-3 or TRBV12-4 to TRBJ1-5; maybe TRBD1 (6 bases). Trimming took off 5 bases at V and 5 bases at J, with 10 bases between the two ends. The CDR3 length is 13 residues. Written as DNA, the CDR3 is TGTGCCAGCAGTATCAGGGGTTATCAGCCCCAGCATTTT. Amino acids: CASSIRGYQPQHF.

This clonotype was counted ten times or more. The CDR3 region is CASSLIVQGVTEQFF. The CDR3 DNA reads as TGTGCCAGCAGCTTGATAGTACAGGGTGTGACTGAGCAGTTCTTC. This chain links TRBV5-8 with TRBJ2-1, with D tentatively TRBD1 (6 bases). Germline assignment: CDR1 SGHTS and CDR2 YDEGEE. Trimming left V 1 base short and J 9 bases short, with 17 bases between. The CDR3 spans 15 residues.

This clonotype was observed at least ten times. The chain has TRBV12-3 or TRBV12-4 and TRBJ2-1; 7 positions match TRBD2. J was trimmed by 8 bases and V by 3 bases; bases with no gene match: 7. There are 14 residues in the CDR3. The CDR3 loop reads CASSFPLRGDEQFF. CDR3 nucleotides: TGTGCCAGCAGTTTCCCCTTACGGGGGGATGAGCAGTTCTTC.